The next 13 T cell receptor beta chains were all read from a single sample in a study of blood T cell repertoires in COVID-19. Data came from immunoSEQ multiplex PCR; TCRdb stores just in-frame clones and leaves some out. This table has 250,000 to 350,000 clones, roughly 86% appearing once. The sequenced sample consisted of PBMCs or T cells enriched from blood (not recorded which). The receptors shown here come from a woman aged 25-40 years who had recovered from COVID-19.

The genes are TRBV7-2 and TRBJ1-1; 9 nucleotides align to TRBD1. The CDR3 totals 15 residues. Germline V gene lookup returns CDR1 SGHTA and CDR2 FQGNSA. With 1 base clipped from V and 4 bases from J, the junction kept 4 bases outside the gene matches. Written as DNA, the CDR3 is TGTGCCAGCAGCTTAGGCGGGACAGGGTTCACTGAAGCTTTCTTT. It translates to CASSLGGTGFTEAFF.

The chain recombines TRBV11-2 with TRBJ2-3; tentative D call: TRBD2 (6 bases). The CDR3 is made up of 14 amino acids. Germline CDR1 and CDR2: SGHAT and FQNNGV. V was pared by 5 bases and J by 0 bases, with 9 bases between. The CDR3 region is CASSPGTSTDTQYF. The CDR3 DNA is TGTGCCAGCAGCCCCGGGACTAGCACAGATACGCAGTATTTT.

This chain joins TRBV4-3 and TRBJ1-3, with D possibly being TRBD1 (5 bases). The CDR3 totals 15 residues. From germline, CDR1 is LGHNA and CDR2 YSLEER. Trimming took 1 base from V and 0 from J, leaving 7 bases between them. CDR3 protein: CASSQVTASGNTIYF. In DNA form, the CDR3 reads TGCGCCAGCAGCCAAGTGACAGCCTCTGGAAACACCATATATTTT.

There are a few counts of this clone. This sample includes further DNA sequences coding for the same CDR3. The chain carries TRBV19 and TRBJ2-2; possible D gene TRBD1, 5 bases. CDR3 length: 15 amino acids. V dropped 2 bases and J dropped 0 bases, with 7 bases sitting between them. Germline CDR1 LNHDA, CDR2 SQIVND (reference sequence). CDR3 amino acids: CASSILGANTGELFF. The DNA for the CDR3 is TGTGCCAGTAGTATATTAGGGGCGAACACCGGGGAGCTGTTTTTT.

This rearrangement joins TRBV10-3 to TRBJ1-2; D unresolved. Germline CDR1 and CDR2: ENHRY and SYGVKD. V gave up 4 bases and J gave up 5 bases, with 8 bases separating them. This CDR3 region has 12 residues. For the CDR3, the DNA is TGTGCCATCAGTGGGTCCCGGTATGGCTACACCTTC. Translation: CAISGSRYGYTF.

V and J are TRBV7-2 and TRBJ1-6; D gene unclear. The CDR3 extends over 14 amino acids. Germline lookup yields CDR1 SGHTA and CDR2 FQGNSA. V lost 4 bases and J lost 9, with 13 bases in between. The CDR3 DNA sequence: TGTGCCAGCAGCTACACATCTACGGGTTCACCCCTCCACTTT. It translates to CASSYTSTGSPLHF.

The DNA of the CDR3 is TGTGCCAGCAGCACCTTGGCAGGCTCCTACGAGCAGTACTTC. This encodes CASSTLAGSYEQYF. The chain carries TRBV9 and TRBJ2-7; D unresolved. Germline V lookup: CDR1 SGDLS, CDR2 YYNGEE. The V gene lost 4 bases and the J gene lost 0 bases, with 11 bases spanning the gap. CDR3 length: 14 amino acids.

The chain uses TRBV7-6 and TRBJ1-6; D not certain. The germline V gene has CDR1 SGHVS and CDR2 FNYEAQ. The CDR3 length is 16 residues. V lost 3 bases to trimming and J lost 7 bases, with 16 bases between them. DNA for the CDR3: TGTGCCAGCAGCTTGGGAGACCGGGAGCTAAATTCACCCCTCCACTTT. This sequence encodes CASSLGDRELNSPLHF.

The rearrangement links TRBV4-3 to TRBJ2-2; 9 nucleotides match TRBD1. The CDR3 has 17 amino acids. Germline lookup yields CDR1 LGHNA and CDR2 YSLEER. The junction had 7 bases not matched to a gene; V was cut back by 2 bases and J by 3 bases. The CDR3 coding sequence is TGCGCCAGCAGCCAAAGAGTGTGGACAGGGGACACCGGGGAGCTGTTTTTT. It encodes CASSQRVWTGDTGELFF.

The J gene is TRBJ2-5, the V gene TRBV3-1 (or the pseudogene TRBV3-2), with 7 bases fitting TRBD2. This CDR3 comprises 18 residues. Trimming took 4 bases from V and 5 from J; bases not matched to a gene: 19. Germline values: CDR1 LGHDT, CDR2 YNNKEL (reference sequence). This CDR3 reads CASSPIRAGITTGETQYF. As DNA, the CDR3 is TGTGCCAGCAGCCCAATCCGAGCGGGAATCACAACGGGGGAGACCCAGTACTTC.

This sequence joins TRBV18 and TRBJ1-2, with D tentatively TRBD1 (5 bases). V shed 5 bases and J shed 3 bases, with 16 bases lying between them. The germline CDR1 and CDR2 sequences are KGHSH and LQKENI. The CDR3 extends over 15 amino acids. CDR3 nucleotide sequence: TGTGCCAGCTCAAGTGGAGTTGGAGGGGACTATGGCTACACCTTC. Translation: CASSSGVGGDYGYTF.

This chain links TRBV9 with TRBJ2-1, with D possibly TRBD1 on 6 matching bases. The V gene's germline CDR1 is SGDLS and CDR2 YYNGEE. CDR3 length: 15 residues. V dropped 0 bases and J dropped 7 bases, with 14 bases sitting between them. The CDR3 reads CASSVDFRGGNEQFF. As DNA, the CDR3 is TGTGCCAGCAGCGTAGACTTCAGGGGTGGGAATGAGCAGTTCTTC.

CDR3 nucleotides: TGCGCCAGCAGCCACGTACAGATGATGAACACTGAAGCTTTCTTT. As protein: CASSHVQMMNTEAFF. This rearrangement joins TRBV4-1 to TRBJ1-1; no reliable D call. Trimming left V 3 bases short and J 0 bases short, with 11 bases between. Germline values: CDR1 MGHRA, CDR2 YSYEKL. The CDR3 spans 15 residues.